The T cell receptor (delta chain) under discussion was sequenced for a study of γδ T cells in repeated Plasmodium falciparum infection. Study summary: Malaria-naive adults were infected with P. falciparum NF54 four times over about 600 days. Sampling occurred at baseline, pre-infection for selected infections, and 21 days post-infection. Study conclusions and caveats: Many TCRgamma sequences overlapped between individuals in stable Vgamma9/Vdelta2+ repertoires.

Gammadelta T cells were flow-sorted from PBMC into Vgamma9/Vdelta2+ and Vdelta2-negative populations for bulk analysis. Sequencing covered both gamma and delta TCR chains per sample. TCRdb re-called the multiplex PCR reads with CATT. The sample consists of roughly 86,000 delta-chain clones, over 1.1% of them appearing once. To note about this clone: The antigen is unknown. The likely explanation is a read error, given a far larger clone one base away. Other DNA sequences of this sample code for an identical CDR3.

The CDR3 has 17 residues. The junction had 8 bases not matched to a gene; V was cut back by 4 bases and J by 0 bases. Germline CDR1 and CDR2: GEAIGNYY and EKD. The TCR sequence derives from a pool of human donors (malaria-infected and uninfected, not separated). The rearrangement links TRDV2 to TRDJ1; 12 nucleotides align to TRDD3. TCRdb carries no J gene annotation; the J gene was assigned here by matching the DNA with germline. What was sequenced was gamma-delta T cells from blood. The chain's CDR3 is CACDSLLGDTDTDKLIF. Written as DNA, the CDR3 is TGTGCCTGTGATTCCTTACTGGGGGATACCGACACCGATAAACTCATCTTT.